The rows below give T cell receptor beta chains drawn from one sample of a study of follicular helper T cells after annual influenza vaccination. Assay: immunoSEQ multiplex PCR; the TCRdb copy retains only in-frame clones and omits some. The sample carries thousands of clones, 85% recorded once. Source: CXCR5+ CD38- circulating T follicular helper cells from blood, taken on the day of influenza vaccination. These receptors were obtained from an adult who received the influenza vaccine. CDR3s include the opening cysteine and the closing phenylalanine or tryptophan. D genes are given only for firm matches. Part of the rows lack a size; the others show once, few, many or a class for expanded clones.

j_call	v_call	clone_size	d_call	cdr3_aa	cdr3_nt
TRBJ1-5	TRBV6-1	.	.	CASSESREENQPQHF	TGTGCCAGCAGTGAAAGCAGGGAGGAAAATCAGCCCCAGCATTTT
TRBJ2-1	TRBV7-9	once	.	CASSLGGGSYNEQFF	TGTGCCAGCAGCTTAGGTGGGGGCTCCTACAATGAGCAGTTCTTC
TRBJ2-7	TRBV6-6	.	.	CASSYSGGEQYF	TGTGCCAGCAGTTACTCTGGTGGCGAGCAGTACTTC
TRBJ1-2	TRBV5-1	.	TRBD1	CASSTGQGITGYTF	TGCGCCAGCAGCACGGGACAGGGGATAACTGGCTACACCTTC
TRBJ1-2	TRBV6-1	.	.	CASRVGYNYGYTF	TGTGCCAGCAGGGTGGGGTATAACTATGGCTACACCTTC
TRBJ2-5	TRBV5-1	.	TRBD2	CASSSGLKREKLETQYF	TGCGCCAGCAGCTCCGGGTTGAAGCGGGAGAAGCTGGAGACCCAGTACTTC
TRBJ1-1	TRBV19	.	.	CASSIGSDSNTEAFF	TGTGCCAGTAGTATAGGATCGGATTCTAACACTGAAGCTTTCTTT
TRBJ1-5	TRBV28	.	TRBD1	CASSEYRGQGGQPQHF	TGTGCCAGCAGTGAGTACCGGGGACAGGGTGGTCAGCCCCAGCATTTT
TRBJ2-3	TRBV28	.	.	CASSFRGSTQYF	TGTGCCAGCAGTTTTAGGGGGAGTACGCAGTATTTT
TRBJ2-4	TRBV28	once	TRBD1	CASSFNYGERDRDLAKNIQYF	TGTGCCAGCAGTTTTAATTATGGGGAACGGGACAGGGATTTAGCCAAAAACATTCAGTACTTC
TRBJ2-1	TRBV18	.	TRBD2	CASSPRTSSYNEQFF	TGTGCCAGCTCACCCCGGACTAGCTCCTACAATGAGCAGTTCTTC
TRBJ1-1	TRBV2	once	TRBD1	CARGTGYTEAFF	TGTGCCAGGGGGACAGGGTACACTGAAGCTTTCTTT
TRBJ1-1	TRBV6-6	.	.	CASSSWGPTPNTEAFF	TGTGCCAGCAGTTCCTGGGGTCCCACGCCGAACACTGAAGCTTTCTTT
TRBJ2-7	TRBV27	.	TRBD2	CASIPGGSAGYYEQYF	TGTGCCAGCATTCCAGGAGGGTCAGCGGGATACTACGAGCAGTACTTC
TRBJ2-1	TRBV7-3	.	TRBD2	CASSSPPGLAGWSSYNEQFF	TGTGCCAGCAGCTCACCGCCGGGACTAGCGGGTTGGAGCTCCTACAATGAGCAGTTCTTC
TRBJ2-5	TRBV5-6	.	.	CASSLPAQETQYF	TGTGCCAGCAGCTTGCCAGCTCAAGAGACCCAGTACTTC
TRBJ2-5	TRBV12-5	.	TRBD1	CASGQGQGETQYF	TGTGCTAGTGGACAGGGGCAGGGGGAGACCCAGTACTTC
TRBJ2-6	TRBV7-6	.	TRBD2	CASSLVQREAAGANVLTF	TGTGCCAGCAGCTTAGTCCAGCGGGAGGCGGCTGGGGCCAACGTCCTGACTTTC
TRBJ1-1	TRBV28	.	.	CASSPVHGVRRYTEAFF	TGTGCCAGCAGCCCCGTCCACGGGGTGAGGAGGTACACTGAAGCTTTCTTT
TRBJ1-1	TRBV15	.	.	CATSSQLNTEAFF	TGTGCCACCAGCAGTCAGTTGAACACTGAAGCTTTCTTT
TRBJ2-2	TRBV6-6	few	TRBD1	CASSQTGRGGELFF	TGTGCCAGCAGCCAGACAGGGAGAGGCGGGGAGCTGTTTTTT
TRBJ2-3	TRBV15	.	.	CATSRDGRGWTDTQYF	TGTGCCACCAGCAGAGATGGGAGGGGGTGGACAGATACGCAGTATTTT
TRBJ2-3	TRBV6-4	.	.	CASSDSRGTDTQYF	TGTGCCAGCAGTGACAGTCGAGGGACAGATACGCAGTATTTT
TRBJ2-5	TRBV19	.	.	CASNDRRERQETQYF	TGTGCCAGTAATGATCGACGGGAACGGCAAGAGACCCAGTACTTC
TRBJ2-3	TRBV2	.	.	CAITRGSSTDTQYF	TGTGCCATCACTCGGGGCTCTAGCACAGATACGCAGTATTTT
TRBJ2-7	TRBV2	.	TRBD1	CASSASDRGQLEQYF	TGTGCCAGCAGTGCGTCGGACAGGGGGCAACTCGAGCAGTACTTC
TRBJ2-1	TRBV7-9	.	.	CASSPRGSYNEQFF	TGTGCCAGCAGCCCGAGAGGCTCCTACAATGAGCAGTTCTTC
TRBJ2-5	TRBV13	.	.	CASSLAGQQETQYF	TGTGCCAGCAGCTTGGCGGGACAGCAAGAGACCCAGTACTTC
TRBJ2-2	TRBV5-5	.	.	CASSLDPTGELFF	TGTGCCAGCAGCTTGGATCCCACCGGGGAGCTGTTTTTT
TRBJ1-5	TRBV28	.	.	CASSLIGGSNQPQHF	TGTGCCAGCAGCCTAATCGGAGGGTCCAATCAGCCCCAGCATTTT
TRBJ2-1	TRBV10-3	.	.	CAIRHGVSYNEQFF	TGTGCCATCAGGCACGGAGTCTCGTACAATGAGCAGTTCTTC
TRBJ2-5	TRBV28	.	.	CASSLGLMSGKTQYF	TGTGCCAGCAGTTTGGGACTGATGTCCGGGAAGACCCAGTACTTC
TRBJ2-5	TRBV28	once	.	CASSHKETQYF	TGTGCCAGCAGCCACAAGGAGACCCAGTACTTC
TRBJ1-1	TRBV27	.	.	CASSSPRSAGARTEAFF	TGTGCCAGCAGTTCCCCGAGGTCAGCAGGGGCCCGCACTGAAGCTTTCTTT
TRBJ1-5	TRBV6-1	few	.	CASSEGDQYNQPQHF	TGTGCCAGCAGTGAAGGAGACCAGTACAATCAGCCCCAGCATTTT
TRBJ2-5	TRBV28	.	.	CASRLGAQETQYF	TGTGCCAGCCGATTGGGCGCCCAAGAGACCCAGTACTTC
TRBJ1-2	TRBV28	.	.	CASSLGGYGYTF	TGTGCCAGCAGTTTAGGGGGGTATGGCTACACCTTC
TRBJ2-3	TRBV21-1	.	.	CASSKAPGRRTDTQYF	TGTGCCAGCAGCAAAGCGCCAGGGAGGAGGACAGATACGCAGTATTTT
TRBJ1-5	TRBV15	.	.	CATSRDGGASDQPQHF	TGTGCCACCAGCAGAGATGGGGGGGCGAGCGATCAGCCCCAGCATTTT
TRBJ1-2	TRBV14	.	.	CASSQQPGHGYTF	TGTGCCAGCAGCCAACAACCCGGCCATGGCTACACCTTC
TRBJ2-5	TRBV28	.	TRBD1	CASSPPGQGLSWEETQYF	TGTGCCAGCAGTCCTCCGGGACAGGGACTGTCGTGGGAAGAGACCCAGTACTTC
TRBJ1-4	TRBV30	.	.	CAWSVGQRTQLNEKLFF	TGTGCCTGGAGTGTAGGTCAGCGGACGCAACTTAATGAAAAACTGTTTTTT
TRBJ1-3	TRBV29-1	.	TRBD1	CSVEDRDRGHRRNTIYF	TGCAGCGTTGAAGATCGGGACAGGGGGCATAGAAGAAACACCATATATTTT